The present entry profiles one T cell receptor beta chain with its context. Its antigen remains unknown. CDR1 and CDR2 (germline): WSHSY, SAAADI. V dropped 1 base and J dropped 7 bases, with 10 bases sitting between them. This CDR3 has 14 amino acids. This sample is drawn from a study of cytomegalovirus exposure and HLA in healthy donors. In the study overall: HLA-typed donors were the source of approximately 88 million unique TCRs held in an early data release.

The study ran its PCR with 60 Vbeta and 13 Jbeta primers. Some clones are missing from TCRdb's copy, which holds only in-frame ones; the method was immunoSEQ multiplex PCR. The sample records 200,000 or so clones, just under 80% being singletons. Study-level findings and limits: There were around 160 TCR beta chains listed as cytomegalovirus-associated. Three CMV-associated chains proved CMV antigen-specific in vitro. The authors assumed roughly uniform sequencing depth across donors for presence/absence analyses.

The chain links TRBV10-2 to TRBJ1-4, with D perhaps TRBD1 (5 bases). The TCR sequence derives from a woman in her 30s in good health and CMV-seropositive. The sequenced material came from PBMCs. CDR3 protein: CASSEFGTGEKLFF. The CDR3, as DNA: TGCGCCAGCAGTGAGTTCGGAACAGGTGAAAAACTGTTTTTT.